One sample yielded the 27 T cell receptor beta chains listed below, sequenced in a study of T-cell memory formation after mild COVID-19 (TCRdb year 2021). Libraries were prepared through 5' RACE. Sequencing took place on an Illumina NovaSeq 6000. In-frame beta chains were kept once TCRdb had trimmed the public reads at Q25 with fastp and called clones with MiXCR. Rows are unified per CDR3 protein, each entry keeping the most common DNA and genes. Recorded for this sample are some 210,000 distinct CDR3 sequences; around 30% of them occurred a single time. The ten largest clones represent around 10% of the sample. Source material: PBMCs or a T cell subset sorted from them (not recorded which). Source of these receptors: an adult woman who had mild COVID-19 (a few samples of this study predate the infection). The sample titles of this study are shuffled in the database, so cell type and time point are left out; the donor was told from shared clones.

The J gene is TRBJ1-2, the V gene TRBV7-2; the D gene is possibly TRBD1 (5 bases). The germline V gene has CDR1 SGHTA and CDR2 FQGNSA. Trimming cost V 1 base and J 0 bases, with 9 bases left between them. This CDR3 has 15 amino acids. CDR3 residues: CASSLGQSPNYGYTF. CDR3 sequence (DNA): TGTGCCAGCAGCTTAGGACAGTCACCTAACTATGGCTACACCTTC.

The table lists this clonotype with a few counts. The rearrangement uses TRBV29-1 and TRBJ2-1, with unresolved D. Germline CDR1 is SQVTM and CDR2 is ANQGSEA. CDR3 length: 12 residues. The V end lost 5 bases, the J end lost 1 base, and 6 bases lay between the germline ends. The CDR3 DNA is TGCAGCGTTAAGAGTTCCTACAATGAGCAGTTCTTC. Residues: CSVKSSYNEQFF.

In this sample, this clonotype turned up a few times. This CDR3 is CASSSLGGKGVTDTQYF. The CDR3 region has the DNA TGCGCCAGCAGCTCCCTCGGAGGGAAGGGAGTCACAGATACGCAGTATTTT. The J gene is TRBJ2-3, the V gene TRBV5-1, with a tentative D call TRBD2 (6 bases). Trimming cost V 3 bases and J 2 bases, with 19 bases left between them. The germline V gene has CDR1 SGHRS and CDR2 YFSETQ. This CDR3 has 17 residues.

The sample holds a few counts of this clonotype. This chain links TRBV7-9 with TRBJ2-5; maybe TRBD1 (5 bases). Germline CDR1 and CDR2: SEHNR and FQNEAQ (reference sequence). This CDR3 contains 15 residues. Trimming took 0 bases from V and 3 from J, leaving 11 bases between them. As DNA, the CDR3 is TGTGCCAGCAGCTTAGCCGTGTGGGGCAAAGAGACCCAGTACTTC. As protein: CASSLAVWGKETQYF.

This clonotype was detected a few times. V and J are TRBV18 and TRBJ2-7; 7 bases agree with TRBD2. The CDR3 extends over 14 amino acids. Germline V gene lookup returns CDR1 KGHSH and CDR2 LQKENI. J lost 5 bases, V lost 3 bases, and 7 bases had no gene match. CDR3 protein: CASSPRLASDEQYF. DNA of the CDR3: TGTGCCAGCTCACCTCGACTAGCTTCGGACGAGCAGTACTTC.

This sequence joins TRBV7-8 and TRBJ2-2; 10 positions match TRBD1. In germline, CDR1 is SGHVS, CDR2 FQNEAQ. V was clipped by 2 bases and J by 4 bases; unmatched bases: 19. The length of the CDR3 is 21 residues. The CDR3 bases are TGTGCCAGCAGCTTAAGTCGGGGAATGGGGTACCGGGACAGGGGCACCGGGGAGCTGTTTTTT. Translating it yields CASSLSRGMGYRDRGTGELFF.

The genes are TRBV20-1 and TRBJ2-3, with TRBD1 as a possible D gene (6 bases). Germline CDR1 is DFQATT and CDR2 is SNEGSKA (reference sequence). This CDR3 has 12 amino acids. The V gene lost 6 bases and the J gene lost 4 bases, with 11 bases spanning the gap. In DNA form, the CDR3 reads TGCAGTGCGTCACAGGGCGCAGATACGCAGTATTTT. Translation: CSASQGADTQYF.

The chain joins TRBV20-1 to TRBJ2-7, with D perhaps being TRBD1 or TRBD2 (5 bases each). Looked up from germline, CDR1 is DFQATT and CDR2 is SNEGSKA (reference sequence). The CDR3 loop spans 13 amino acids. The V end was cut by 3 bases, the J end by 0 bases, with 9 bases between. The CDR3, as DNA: TGCAGTGCTAGGTGGGGGAGCTCCTACGAGCAGTACTTC. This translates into CSARWGSSYEQYF.

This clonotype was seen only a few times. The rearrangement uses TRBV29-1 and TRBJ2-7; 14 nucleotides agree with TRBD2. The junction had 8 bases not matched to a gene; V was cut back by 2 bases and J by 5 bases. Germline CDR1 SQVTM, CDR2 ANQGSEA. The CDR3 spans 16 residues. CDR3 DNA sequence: TGCAGCGTTGAATCCGGGACTAGCGGGAGAAGGAACGAGCAGTACTTC. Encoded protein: CSVESGTSGRRNEQYF.

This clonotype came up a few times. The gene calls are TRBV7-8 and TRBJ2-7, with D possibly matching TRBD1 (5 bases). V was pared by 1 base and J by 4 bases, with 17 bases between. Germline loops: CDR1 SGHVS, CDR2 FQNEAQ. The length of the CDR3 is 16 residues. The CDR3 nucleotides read TGTGCCAGCAGCTTAGAACAGGACCCGACCGGGTACGAGCAGTACTTC. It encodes CASSLEQDPTGYEQYF.

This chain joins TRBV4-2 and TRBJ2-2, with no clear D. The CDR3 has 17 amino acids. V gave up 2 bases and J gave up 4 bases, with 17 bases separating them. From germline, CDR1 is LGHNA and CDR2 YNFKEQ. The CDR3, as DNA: TGTGCCAGCAGCCAACTAAGCACAGATATATTCACCGGGGAGCTGTTTTTT. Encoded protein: CASSQLSTDIFTGELFF.

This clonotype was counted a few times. The CDR3, as DNA: TGTGCCAGCAGCCAAGAGGGGGAGCAGAAGCAGTTCTTC. Protein sequence: CASSQEGEQKQFF. The chain couples TRBV4-2 to TRBJ2-1; D may be TRBD1 or TRBD2 (5 bases each). Trimming removed 0 bases from V and 11 bases from J, with 11 bases in between. This CDR3 is built from 13 residues. The germline V gene has CDR1 LGHNA and CDR2 YNFKEQ.

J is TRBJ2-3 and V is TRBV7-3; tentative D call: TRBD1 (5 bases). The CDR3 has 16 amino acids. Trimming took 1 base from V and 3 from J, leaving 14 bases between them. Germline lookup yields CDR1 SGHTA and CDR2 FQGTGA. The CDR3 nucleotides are TGTGCCAGCAGCTTAAGGCCAGGGAAGGGTACAGATACGCAGTATTTT. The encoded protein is CASSLRPGKGTDTQYF.

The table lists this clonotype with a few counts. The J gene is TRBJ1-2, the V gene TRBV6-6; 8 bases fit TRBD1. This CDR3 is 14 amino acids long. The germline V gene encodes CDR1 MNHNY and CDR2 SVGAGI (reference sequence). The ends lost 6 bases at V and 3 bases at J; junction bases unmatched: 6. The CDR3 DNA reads TGTGCCAGCAGAGGACAGGGTGATGACTATGGCTACACCTTC. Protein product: CASRGQGDDYGYTF.

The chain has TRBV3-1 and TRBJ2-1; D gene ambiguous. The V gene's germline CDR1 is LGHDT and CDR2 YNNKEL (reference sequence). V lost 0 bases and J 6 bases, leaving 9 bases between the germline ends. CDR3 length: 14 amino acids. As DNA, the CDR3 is TGTGCCAGCAGCCAAGAGGTTGGAATCAATGAGCAGTTCTTC. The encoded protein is CASSQEVGINEQFF.

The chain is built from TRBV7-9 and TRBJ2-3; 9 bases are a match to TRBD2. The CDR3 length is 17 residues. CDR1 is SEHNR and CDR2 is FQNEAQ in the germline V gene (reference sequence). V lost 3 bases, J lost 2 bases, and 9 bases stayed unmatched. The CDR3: CASSLGQREVYTDTQYF. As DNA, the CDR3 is TGTGCCAGCAGCTTGGGGCAGCGGGAGGTATACACAGATACGCAGTATTTT.

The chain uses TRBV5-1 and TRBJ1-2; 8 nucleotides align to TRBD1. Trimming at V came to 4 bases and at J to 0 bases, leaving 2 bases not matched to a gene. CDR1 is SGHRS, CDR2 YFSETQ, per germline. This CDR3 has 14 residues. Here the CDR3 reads CASSAGQANYGYTF. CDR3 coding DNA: TGCGCCAGCAGCGCGGGACAGGCTAACTATGGCTACACCTTC.

The CDR3 nucleotides read TGTGCCAGCAGCTTCCCCCATAAGACCCAGTACTTC. This translates into CASSFPHKTQYF. The chain is built from TRBV7-9 and TRBJ2-5, with D unresolved. Trimming stripped 3 bases from V and 6 bases from J, with 8 bases between. The CDR3 loop spans 12 amino acids. The germline CDR1 and CDR2 sequences are SEHNR and FQNEAQ (reference sequence).

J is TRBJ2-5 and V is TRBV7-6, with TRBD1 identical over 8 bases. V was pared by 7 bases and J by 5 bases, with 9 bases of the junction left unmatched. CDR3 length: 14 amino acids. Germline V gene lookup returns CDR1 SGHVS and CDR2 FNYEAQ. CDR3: CASKSSGGYETQYF. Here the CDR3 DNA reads TGTGCCAGCAAAAGTTCAGGGGGCTACGAGACCCAGTACTTC. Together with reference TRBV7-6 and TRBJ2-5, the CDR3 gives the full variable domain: GAGVSQSPRYKVTKRGQDVALRCDPISGHVSLYWYRQALGQGPEFLTYFNYEAQQDKSGLPNDRFSAERPEGSISTLTIQRTEQRDSAMYRCASKSSGGYETQYFGPGTRLLVL.

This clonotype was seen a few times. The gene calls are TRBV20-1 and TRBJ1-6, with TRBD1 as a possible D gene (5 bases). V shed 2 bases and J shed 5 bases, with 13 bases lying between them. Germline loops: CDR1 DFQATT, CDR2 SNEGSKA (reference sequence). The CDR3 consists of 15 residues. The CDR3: CSARMPGKDNSPLHF. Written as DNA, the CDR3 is TGCAGTGCTAGAATGCCAGGGAAGGATAATTCACCCCTCCACTTT.

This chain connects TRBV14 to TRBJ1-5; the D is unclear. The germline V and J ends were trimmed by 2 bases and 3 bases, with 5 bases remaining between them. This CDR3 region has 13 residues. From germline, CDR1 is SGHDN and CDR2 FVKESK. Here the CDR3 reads CASSQNNNQPQHF. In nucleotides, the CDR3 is TGTGCCAGCAGCCAAAATAACAATCAGCCCCAGCATTTT.

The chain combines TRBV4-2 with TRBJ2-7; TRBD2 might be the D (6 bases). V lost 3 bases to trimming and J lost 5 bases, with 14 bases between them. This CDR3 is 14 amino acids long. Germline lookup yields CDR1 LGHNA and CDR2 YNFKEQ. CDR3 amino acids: CASSQDLSSDEQYF. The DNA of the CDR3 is TGTGCCAGCAGCCAGGACCTATCTAGCGACGAGCAGTACTTC.

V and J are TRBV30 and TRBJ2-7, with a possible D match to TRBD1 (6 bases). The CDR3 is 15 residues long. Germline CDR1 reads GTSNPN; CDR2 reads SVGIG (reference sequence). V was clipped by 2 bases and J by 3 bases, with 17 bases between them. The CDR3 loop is CAWSLRDWGLYEQYF. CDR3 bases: TGTGCCTGGAGTCTGAGGGATTGGGGGCTCTACGAGCAGTACTTC.

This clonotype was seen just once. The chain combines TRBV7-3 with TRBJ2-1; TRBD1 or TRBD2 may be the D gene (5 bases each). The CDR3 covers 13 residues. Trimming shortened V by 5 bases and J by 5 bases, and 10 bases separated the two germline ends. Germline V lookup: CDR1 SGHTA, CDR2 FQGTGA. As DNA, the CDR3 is TGTGCCAGCAGCCCCTCGGGACACAATGAGCAGTTCTTC. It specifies CASSPSGHNEQFF.

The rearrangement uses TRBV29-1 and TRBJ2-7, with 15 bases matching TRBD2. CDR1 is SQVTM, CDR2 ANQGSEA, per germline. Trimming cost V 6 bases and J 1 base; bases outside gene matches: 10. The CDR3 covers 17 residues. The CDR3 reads CSVGGLAGGIGSYEQYF. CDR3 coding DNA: TGCAGCGTGGGGGGACTAGCGGGAGGTATTGGTTCCTACGAGCAGTACTTC.

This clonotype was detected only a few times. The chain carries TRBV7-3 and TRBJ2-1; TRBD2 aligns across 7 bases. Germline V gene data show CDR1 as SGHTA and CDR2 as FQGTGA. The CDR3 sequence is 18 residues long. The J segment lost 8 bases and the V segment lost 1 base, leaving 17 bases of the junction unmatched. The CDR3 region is CASSLIPLTSATKYEQFF. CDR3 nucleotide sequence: TGTGCCAGCAGCTTAATTCCACTCACTAGCGCTACCAAGTATGAGCAGTTCTTC.

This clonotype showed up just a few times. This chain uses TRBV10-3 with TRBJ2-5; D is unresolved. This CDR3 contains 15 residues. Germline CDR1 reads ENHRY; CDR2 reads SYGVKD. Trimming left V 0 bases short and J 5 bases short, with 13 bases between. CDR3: CAISESGQGRETQYF. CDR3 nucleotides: TGTGCCATCAGTGAGTCGGGCCAAGGTCGGGAGACCCAGTACTTC.